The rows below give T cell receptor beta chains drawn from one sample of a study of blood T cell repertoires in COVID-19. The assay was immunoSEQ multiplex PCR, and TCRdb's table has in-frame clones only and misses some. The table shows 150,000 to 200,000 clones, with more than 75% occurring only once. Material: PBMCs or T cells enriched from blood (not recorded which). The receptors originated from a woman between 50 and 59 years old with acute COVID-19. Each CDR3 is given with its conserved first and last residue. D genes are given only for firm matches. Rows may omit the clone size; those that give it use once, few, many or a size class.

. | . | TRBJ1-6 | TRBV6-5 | CASSYSRRQNSPLHF | TGTGCCAGCAGTTACTCGCGGCGGCAAAATTCACCCCTCCACTTT
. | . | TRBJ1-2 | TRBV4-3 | CASSQAPQVYGYTF | TGCGCCAGCAGCCAAGCGCCACAGGTCTATGGCTACACCTTC
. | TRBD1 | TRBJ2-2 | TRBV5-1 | CASSPRDRNTGELFF | TGCGCCAGCAGCCCACGGGACAGGAACACCGGGGAGCTGTTTTTT
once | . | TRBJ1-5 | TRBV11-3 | CASSTADSYQPQHF | TGTGCCAGCAGCACCGCGGACAGTTATCAGCCCCAGCATTTT
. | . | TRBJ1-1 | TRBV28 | CASSLPYTEAFF | TGTGCCAGCAGTCTCCCCTACACTGAAGCTTTCTTT
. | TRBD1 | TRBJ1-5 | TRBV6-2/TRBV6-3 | CASSRRGNQPQHF | TGTGCCAGCAGTCGCAGGGGGAATCAGCCCCAGCATTTT
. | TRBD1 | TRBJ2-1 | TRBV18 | CASVTADREGNEQFF | TGTGCCAGCGTCACCGCGGACAGGGAAGGGAATGAGCAGTTCTTC
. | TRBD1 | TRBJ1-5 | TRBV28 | CASSLGTGYNQPQHF | TGTGCCAGCAGTCTCGGGACAGGGTACAATCAGCCCCAGCATTTT
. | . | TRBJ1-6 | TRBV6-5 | CASSYSSSSYNSPLHF | TGTGCCAGCAGTTACTCGTCGAGCTCCTATAATTCACCCCTCCACTTT
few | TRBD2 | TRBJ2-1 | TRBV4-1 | CASSQEGRGGNEQFF | TGCGCCAGCAGCCAAGAAGGGCGGGGGGGCAATGAGCAGTTCTTC
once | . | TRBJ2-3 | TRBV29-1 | CSVDWSLGTDTQYF | TGCAGCGTTGATTGGAGTCTAGGCACAGATACGCAGTATTTT
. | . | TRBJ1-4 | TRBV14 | CASSQGQVGEKLFF | TGTGCCAGCAGCCAAGGACAGGTTGGGGAAAAACTGTTTTTT
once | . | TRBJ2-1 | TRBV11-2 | CASSLERTFYNEQFF | TGTGCCAGCAGCTTAGAGAGGACTTTCTACAATGAGCAGTTCTTC